The sequence of this T cell receptor (beta chain) was determined in a study of CD8 T cells in Susac syndrome. Per germline, CDR1 SQVTM and CDR2 ANQGSEA. The V and J ends lost 7 bases and 8 bases respectively, with 18 bases between them. The CDR3 consists of 13 residues. Reverse transcription of roughly 0.5 to 1 ug RNA used random hexamers. MiXCR, applied by TCRdb to the immunoSEQ multiplex PCR reads, yields one record per CDR3 protein. The sample contains around 200,000 distinct CDR3 sequences, approximately 95% of which appear only once. This sequence originates from a human donor in good health. The chain couples TRBV29-1 to TRBJ1-5, with D hard to call. Specimen: CD4+ T cells from PBMCs. CDR3 DNA: TGCAGCGCCACCTCCGGGATCCGAGAGCCCCAGCATTTT. Translating it yields CSATSGIREPQHF.